One sample yielded the 30 T cell receptor beta chains listed below, sequenced in a study of blood T cell repertoires in COVID-19 (TCRdb year 2020). Library construction relied on the immunoSEQ multiplex PCR assay. Imported from immuneACCESS, the table was reduced by TCRdb to in-frame sequences with V and J called. These copies leave out some clones; in studies compared against another copy, an unresolved V gene accounts for under half, and the cause of the remainder is not known. The sample contains approximately 110,000 clones, just over 70% of them found a single time. More than 0.8% of the sample lies in the top ten. Sequencing was performed on peripheral blood. These receptors came from a human donor with acute or convalescent COVID-19. The donor label of this sample is uncertain.

The J gene is TRBJ1-3, the V gene TRBV18, with D possibly TRBD1 on 6 matching bases. The CDR3 has 16 residues. Trimming removed 3 bases from V and 0 bases from J, with 12 bases in between. CDR1 is KGHSH and CDR2 is LQKENI in the germline V gene. CDR3: CASSPLDSSSGNTIYF. In DNA form, the CDR3 reads TGTGCCAGCTCACCCCTGGACAGCTCCTCTGGAAACACCATATATTTT.

The chain employs TRBV7-9 and TRBJ2-7; 10 bases agree with TRBD2. CDR3 length: 15 amino acids. The germline CDR1 and CDR2 sequences are SEHNR and FQNEAQ (reference sequence). After removal of 4 bases from V and 5 bases from J, the junction contained 8 bases not matched to a gene. The CDR3 region has the DNA TGTGCCAGCAGCTCCTGGCCTAGCGGGGGCAACGAGCAGTACTTC. Its protein is CASSSWPSGGNEQYF.

This clone is a singleton in its sample. This chain uses TRBV12-3 or TRBV12-4 with TRBJ2-1; D is unresolved. Trimming stripped 6 bases from V and 8 bases from J, with 14 bases between. This CDR3 has 13 residues. Here the CDR3 reads CASSPSRFDEQFF. DNA of the CDR3: TGTGCCAGCAGCCCTTCTCGGTTCGATGAGCAGTTCTTC.

This clone was seen only once. This chain uses TRBV11-2 with TRBJ1-2; a weak D match, TRBD1 (6 bases). Germline V CDR1 and CDR2: SGHAT, FQNNGV. The CDR3 is 15 residues long. Trimming shortened V by 0 bases and J by 5 bases, and 13 bases separated the two germline ends. CDR3 sequence reads: CASSLDAGDGYGYTF. The CDR3 coding sequence is TGTGCCAGCAGCTTAGATGCAGGGGACGGGTATGGCTACACCTTC.

This rearrangement joins TRBV21-1 to TRBJ1-6. TRBV21-1 is an annotated pseudogene. This CDR3 has 14 amino acids. CDR3 DNA: TGTGCCAGCAGCAAAGGCGCAGGGCGGGGACCCCTCCACTTT. Protein product: CASSKGAGRGPLHF.

This chain links TRBV5-1 with TRBJ2-6; tentative D call: TRBD2 (5 bases). V was trimmed by 5 bases and J by 0 bases, leaving 15 bases between them. The CDR3 sequence is 17 residues long. CDR1 is SGHRS, CDR2 YFSETQ, per germline. CDR3 in amino acids: CASSYETGSSGANVLTF. The CDR3 DNA is TGCGCCAGCAGTTATGAGACGGGGAGCTCTGGGGCCAACGTCCTGACTTTC.

The CDR3: CASSHNRGYEQYF. CDR3 nucleotide sequence: TGTGCCAGCAGCCATAACAGGGGCTACGAGCAGTACTTC. V usage is TRBV7-8 and J usage is TRBJ2-7; 7 bases agree with TRBD1. Germline-derived CDR1 and CDR2 are SGHVS and FQNEAQ. The CDR3 is 13 residues long. V was clipped by 5 bases and J by 3 bases; unmatched bases: 4.

The rearrangement uses TRBV12-3 or TRBV12-4 and TRBJ2-2; D call uncertain. The CDR3 has 12 residues. V gave up 7 bases and J gave up 6 bases, with 9 bases separating them. CDR3 residues: CASNPGPGELFF. The CDR3 coding sequence is TGTGCCAGCAACCCCGGTCCCGGGGAGCTGTTTTTT.

The V call is TRBV24-1, the J call TRBJ1-1; TRBD1 matches at 7 bases. After removal of 4 bases from V and 5 bases from J, the junction contained 3 bases not matched to a gene. Looked up from germline, CDR1 is KGHDR and CDR2 is SFDVKD. The CDR3 spans 13 residues. The CDR3 loop is CATSEATGTEAFF. CDR3 coding DNA: TGTGCCACCAGTGAGGCGACAGGGACTGAAGCTTTCTTT.

The chain uses TRBV5-1 and TRBJ2-2; TRBD1 matches at 7 bases. CDR1 is SGHRS, CDR2 YFSETQ, per germline. This CDR3 comprises 14 residues. Trimming at V came to 5 bases and at J to 7 bases, leaving 8 bases not matched to a gene. The CDR3 loop reads CASSPDRAGGELFF. The DNA of the CDR3 is TGCGCCAGCAGTCCCGACAGGGCGGGCGGGGAGCTGTTTTTT.

The rearrangement joins TRBV7-2 to TRBJ2-7; D might be TRBD2 (7 bases). CDR3 length: 16 amino acids. Germline V gives CDR1 SGHTA, CDR2 FQGNSA. V was shortened by 6 bases and J by 4 bases, with 22 bases between the two germline ends. For the CDR3, the DNA is TGTGCCAGCAGTCAAATTGGGGGGGCTGCGCTTTACGAGCAGTACTTC. It specifies CASSQIGGAALYEQYF.

The sample holds a few counts of this clone. The chain employs TRBV5-1 and TRBJ2-7; 7 positions agree with TRBD2. Trimming cost V 4 bases and J 2 bases; bases outside gene matches: 9. This CDR3 has 15 residues. Germline CDR1 is SGHRS and CDR2 is YFSETQ. The CDR3 reads CASSLSGTTPYEQYF. The CDR3 region has the DNA TGCGCCAGCAGCCTATCCGGGACTACCCCCTACGAGCAGTACTTC.

This chain connects TRBV18 to TRBJ2-3, with D perhaps TRBD1 (6 bases). Looked up from germline, CDR1 is KGHSH and CDR2 is LQKENI. V was clipped by 5 bases and J by 0 bases, with 12 bases between them. This CDR3 is 15 amino acids long. The CDR3 protein is CASSGQGRSTDTQYF. Here the CDR3 DNA reads TGTGCCAGCTCAGGGCAGGGGCGAAGCACAGATACGCAGTATTTT.

J is TRBJ2-7 and V is TRBV27, with D perhaps matching TRBD2 (6 bases). The CDR3 has 13 residues. Germline-derived CDR1 and CDR2 are MNHEY and SMNVEV (reference sequence). Trimming cost V 8 bases and J 4 bases, with 15 bases left between them. This chain's CDR3 is CASGGGLLYEQYF. CDR3 nucleotides: TGTGCCAGCGGGGGAGGTCTCCTTTACGAGCAGTACTTC.

The genes are TRBV6-5 and TRBJ2-7; tentative D call: TRBD2 (6 bases). The CDR3 loop spans 15 amino acids. The germline V gene has CDR1 MNHEY and CDR2 SVGAGI. V was cut by 0 bases and J by 2 bases, with 11 bases left in between. The CDR3 is CASSYSEGVAYEQYV. The CDR3 bases are TGTGCCAGCAGTTACTCGGAGGGAGTGGCCTACGAGCAGTACGTC.

This clone has only one observation. The gene calls are TRBV2 and TRBJ2-7; D call uncertain. CDR1 SNHLY and CDR2 FYNNEI come from the germline V gene. V dropped 3 bases and J dropped 4 bases, with 10 bases sitting between them. The CDR3 consists of 13 residues. The CDR3 spells CASSDTERYEQYF. In nucleotides, the CDR3 is TGTGCCAGCAGTGATACAGAAAGGTACGAGCAGTACTTC.

The rearrangement uses TRBV5-1 and TRBJ2-3; 8 bases align to TRBD1. The CDR3 has 16 residues. CDR1 is SGHRS and CDR2 is YFSETQ in the germline V gene. V was clipped by 4 bases and J by 4 bases; unmatched bases: 11. This chain's CDR3 is CASSHRTGPSPDTQYF. The CDR3 DNA reads as TGCGCCAGCAGCCACCGGACAGGGCCCAGCCCAGATACGCAGTATTTT.

The chain combines TRBV19 with TRBJ1-2; D perhaps matches TRBD1 (5 bases). This CDR3 is 14 amino acids long. V was trimmed by 3 bases and J by 0 bases, leaving 8 bases between them. Germline V gene lookup returns CDR1 LNHDA and CDR2 SQIVND (reference sequence). The CDR3 loop is CASSIQGANYGYTF. Written as DNA, the CDR3 is TGTGCCAGTAGTATTCAGGGTGCTAACTATGGCTACACCTTC.

The rearrangement joins TRBV12-5 to TRBJ2-5, with D possibly matching TRBD1 (5 bases). Germline-derived CDR1 and CDR2 are LGHNT and FRNRAP. V was cut by 8 bases and J by 4 bases, with 11 bases left in between. CDR3 size: 12 residues. The CDR3, as DNA: TGTGCTAGTAACCAGGGATCAGAGACCCAGTACTTC. The encoded protein is CASNQGSETQYF.

V and J are TRBV28 and TRBJ1-5; no clear D. Germline V gene lookup returns CDR1 MDHEN and CDR2 SYDVKM. This CDR3 is built from 13 residues. V was trimmed by 7 bases and J by 10 bases, leaving 17 bases between them. The CDR3 here is CASNLRAGRPQHF. The CDR3 DNA is TGTGCCAGCAACCTCCGGGCGGGCAGACCCCAGCATTTT. The full variable domain, with the rest looked up from reference TRBV28 and TRBJ1-5, is DVKVTQSSRYLVKRTGEKVFLECVQDMDHENMFWYRQDPGLGLRLIYFSYDVKMKEKGDIPEGYSVSREKKERFSLILESASTNQTSMYLCASNLRAGRPQHFGDGTRLSIL.

This clone is a singleton in its sample. This sequence joins TRBV5-1 and TRBJ1-2; D may be TRBD1 (6 bases). The germline gives CDR1 SGHRS, CDR2 YFSETQ. Trimming cost V 2 bases and J 4 bases, with 15 bases left between them. The CDR3 is made up of 15 amino acids. Here the CDR3 DNA reads TGCGCCAGCAGCTTATCCGCCGGGACACCCTATGGCTACACCTTC. It encodes CASSLSAGTPYGYTF.

V gene TRBV18 combines with J gene TRBJ2-3; 12 bases align to TRBD2. The germline gives CDR1 KGHSH, CDR2 LQKENI. The length of the CDR3 is 16 residues. Trimming took 3 bases from V and 2 from J; bases not matched to a gene: 3. CDR3: CASSPTSGGTTDTQYF. The CDR3 coding sequence is TGTGCCAGCTCACCGACTAGCGGGGGTACCACAGATACGCAGTATTTT.

The V call is TRBV13, the J call TRBJ1-3; TRBD1 is a possible D gene (6 bases). The ends were cut back, 5 bases at V and 4 bases at J, with 12 bases in the middle. Germline V lookup: CDR1 PRHDT, CDR2 FYEKMQ (reference sequence). The CDR3 runs 14 residues. This CDR3 is CASSLRDMGNTIYF. In nucleotides, the CDR3 is TGTGCCAGCAGCCTCCGGGACATGGGAAACACCATATATTTT.

The chain is built from TRBV7-8 and TRBJ1-5, with a possible D match to TRBD1 (5 bases). Trimming removed 3 bases at V and 9 bases at J, with 15 bases between. CDR1 SGHVS and CDR2 FQNEAQ come from the germline V gene. This CDR3 contains 14 residues. This CDR3 reads CASSFRPGEGPQHF. The CDR3 DNA follows: TGTGCCAGCAGCTTTCGACCGGGGGAGGGGCCCCAGCATTTT.

This clone was counted between two and nine times. In DNA form, the CDR3 reads TGTGCCAGTAGTAATTTACTGGTTAACTATGGCTACACCTTC. Translated, it gives CASSNLLVNYGYTF. The V call is TRBV19, the J call TRBJ1-2; D uncertain. With 4 bases removed from V and 1 base from J, the gap between germline ends came to 10 bases. Germline V lookup: CDR1 LNHDA, CDR2 SQIVND (reference sequence). The CDR3 is 14 amino acids.

This clone was seen a handful of times. The CDR3 loop reads CASSLGNRVSEAFF. DNA of the CDR3: TGCGCCAGCAGCTTGGGGAACCGGGTGTCTGAAGCTTTCTTT. The J gene is TRBJ1-1, the V gene TRBV5-1, with D unclear. The CDR3 runs to 14 residues. Trimming shortened V by 0 bases and J by 6 bases, and 12 bases separated the two germline ends. Looked up from germline, CDR1 is SGHRS and CDR2 is YFSETQ.

This clone has a handful of counts. This chain uses TRBV12-3 or TRBV12-4 with TRBJ1-1; no definite D call. V was shortened by 3 bases and J by 1 base, with 6 bases between the two germline ends. This CDR3 contains 13 residues. The DNA of the CDR3 is TGTGCCAGCAGTTTTTCCTGGAACACTGAAGCTTTCTTT. Translating it yields CASSFSWNTEAFF.

The CDR3 bases are TGTGCCAGCAGCCTACTAGCGGGGCAAAGCGGGGAGCTGTTTTTT. It yields the protein CASSLLAGQSGELFF. The chain combines TRBV3-1 (or the pseudogene TRBV3-2) with TRBJ2-2, with TRBD2 matching 10 bases. The CDR3 covers 15 residues. Germline loops: CDR1 LGHDT, CDR2 YNNKEL (reference sequence). V was clipped by 4 bases and J by 7 bases; unmatched bases: 6.

This clone came up once. The V gene is TRBV7-2, the J gene TRBJ1-1, with D tentatively TRBD1 (6 bases). V lost 6 bases to trimming and J lost 1 base, with 15 bases between them. The CDR3 loop spans 15 amino acids. Germline V gene lookup returns CDR1 SGHTA and CDR2 FQGNSA. The CDR3 DNA sequence: TGTGCCAGCAGGAGGAACAGGGCTGCGAACACTGAAGCTTTCTTT. It yields the protein CASRRNRAANTEAFF.

This clone came up a few times. This sequence joins TRBV28 and TRBJ1-5; no definite D call. This CDR3 region has 14 residues. CDR1 is MDHEN and CDR2 is SYDVKM in the germline V gene. Trimming left V 0 bases short and J 2 bases short, with 5 bases between. CDR3 sequence reads: CASSLWEGNQPQHF. CDR3 bases: TGTGCCAGCAGTTTATGGGAGGGCAATCAGCCCCAGCATTTT.